Below are 18 T cell receptor beta chains sequenced from a single sample in a study of T cells in localized non-small cell lung cancer. Clones were read by immunoSEQ multiplex PCR, and TCRdb kept only the in-frame ones, dropping some. In the table there are around 48,000 clones, approximately 77% of which are singletons. The sequencing used peripheral blood, collected before any cancer treatment. These receptors all stem from a man aged 35 to 70 with stage I squamous cell lung carcinoma.

The chain combines TRBV29-1 with TRBJ2-7; a weak D match, TRBD1 (5 bases). CDR3 length: 12 amino acids. The V end was cut by 5 bases, the J end by 3 bases, with 11 bases between. From germline, CDR1 is SQVTM and CDR2 ANQGSEA. The CDR3 loop is CSVTGQGYEQYF. The CDR3 bases are TGCAGCGTTACTGGGCAGGGCTACGAGCAGTACTTC.

In its sample, this clone was seen many times. The rearrangement joins TRBV28 to TRBJ1-1; D gene ambiguous. V was trimmed by 4 bases and J by 0 bases, leaving 9 bases between them. CDR1 MDHEN and CDR2 SYDVKM come from the germline V gene. The CDR3 consists of 14 residues. In DNA, the CDR3 is TGTGCCAGCAGTTCCGACGGGATGAACACTGAAGCTTTCTTT. Translated, it gives CASSSDGMNTEAFF.

This clone was observed a few times. The chain employs TRBV4-1 and TRBJ2-5; D tentatively fits TRBD1 or TRBD2 (6 bases each). The CDR3 is 18 residues long. CDR1 and CDR2 from the germline V gene are MGHRA and YSYEKL. With 4 bases removed from V and 2 bases from J, the gap between germline ends came to 23 bases. The CDR3 sequence: CASSPRGGILGAQETQYF. In DNA, the CDR3 is TGCGCCAGCAGCCCCCGCGGCGGGATCTTGGGGGCACAAGAGACCCAGTACTTC.

The V call is TRBV19, the J call TRBJ2-7; D perhaps matches TRBD2 (5 bases). Germline CDR1 and CDR2: LNHDA and SQIVND (reference sequence). This CDR3 has 14 amino acids. Deletions cut 5 bases from V and 5 bases from J, with 16 bases between. Written as DNA, the CDR3 is TGTGCCAGTAGTGGGAGAGGGCCTCCAGACGAGCAGTACTTC. It specifies CASSGRGPPDEQYF.

The chain has TRBV5-4 and TRBJ2-6; D is perhaps TRBD2 (5 bases). The CDR3 sequence is 16 residues long. Germline V gene lookup returns CDR1 SGHNT and CDR2 YYREEE (reference sequence). Trimming removed 1 base at V and 1 base at J, with 9 bases between. The CDR3 nucleotides read TGTGCCAGCAGCTTGAGCGGTCTGTCTGGGGCCAACGTCCTGACTTTC. This translates into CASSLSGLSGANVLTF. Full variable domain (remainder filled in from reference TRBV5-4 and TRBJ2-6): ETGVTQSPTHLIKTRGQQVTLRCSSQSGHNTVSWYQQALGQGPQFIFQYYREEENGRGNFPPRFSGLQFPNYSSELNVNALELDDSALYLCASSLSGLSGANVLTFGAGSRLTVL.

CDR3 sequence reads: CASSLAAANTEAFF. The CDR3 DNA sequence: TGCGCCAGCAGCTTGGCCGCAGCTAACACTGAAGCTTTCTTT. J is TRBJ1-1 and V is TRBV5-1; D remains unclear. Trimming took off 0 bases at V and 2 bases at J, with 8 bases between the two ends. CDR1 is SGHRS and CDR2 is YFSETQ in the germline V gene. The CDR3 loop spans 14 amino acids.

The chain combines TRBV4-2 with TRBJ2-2; D not resolved. Germline CDR1 and CDR2: LGHNA and YNFKEQ. V dropped 2 bases and J dropped 3 bases, with 10 bases sitting between them. The CDR3 runs 15 residues. The CDR3 sequence: CASSQSTPYTGELFF. Written as DNA, the CDR3 is TGTGCCAGCAGCCAATCAACCCCCTACACCGGGGAGCTGTTTTTT.

This chain links TRBV7-9 with TRBJ1-2; TRBD1 agrees at 8 bases. Germline assignment: CDR1 SEHNR and CDR2 FQNEAQ (reference sequence). The V and J ends lost 4 bases and 8 bases, in that order; junction bases with no gene match: 6. There are 13 residues in the CDR3. CDR3 protein: CASSSGGVRGYTF. The CDR3 region has the DNA TGTGCCAGCAGCTCAGGGGGCGTTCGGGGCTACACCTTC.

This sequence joins TRBV7-3 and TRBJ1-4; tentatively, D is TRBD1 (6 bases). The length of the CDR3 is 14 residues. Germline-derived CDR1 and CDR2 are SGHTA and FQGTGA. The V end lost 5 bases, the J end lost 8 bases, and 15 bases lay between the germline ends. CDR3 nucleotide sequence: TGTGCCAGCAGCCTTACAGGGAGTGACGAAAAACTGTTTTTT. It translates to CASSLTGSDEKLFF.

This chain joins TRBV6-6 and TRBJ2-7, with D possibly matching TRBD1 (6 bases). Germline lookup yields CDR1 MNHNY and CDR2 SVGAGI (reference sequence). This CDR3 comprises 16 residues. V was cut by 6 bases and J by 5 bases, with 23 bases left in between. The DNA for the CDR3 is TGTGCCAGCAGCCGGACGGACAGACCCACTCAAGACGAGCAGTACTTC. It encodes CASSRTDRPTQDEQYF.

This chain links TRBV28 with TRBJ1-1; no definite D call. Germline lookup yields CDR1 MDHEN and CDR2 SYDVKM. Trimming took off 3 bases at V and 4 bases at J, with 9 bases between the two ends. The CDR3 is 13 amino acids. CDR3 nucleotide sequence: TGTGCCAGCAGTTTCGGCGGGGTCACTGAAGCTTTCTTT. Its translation is CASSFGGVTEAFF.

The rearrangement links TRBV5-8 to TRBJ1-1, with a possible D match to TRBD1 (5 bases). The length of the CDR3 is 13 residues. Trimming removed 4 bases at V and 3 bases at J, with 10 bases between. Germline CDR1 is SGHTS and CDR2 is YDEGEE. The CDR3 spells CASSPWGDTEAFF. The CDR3, as DNA: TGTGCCAGCAGCCCCTGGGGGGACACTGAAGCTTTCTTT. The full variable domain, rest sourced from reference TRBV5-8 and TRBJ1-1, is EAGVTQSPTHLIKTRGQQATLRCSPISGHTSVYWYQQALGLGLQFLLWYDEGEERNRGNFPPRFSGRQFPNYSSELNVNALELEDSALYLCASSPWGDTEAFFGQGTRLTVV.

The chain has TRBV11-2 and TRBJ2-2, with D perhaps TRBD2 (6 bases). The CDR3 is 15 residues long. V dropped 5 bases and J dropped 5 bases, with 15 bases sitting between them. Germline values: CDR1 SGHAT, CDR2 FQNNGV. The CDR3 DNA sequence: TGTGCCAGCAGCCACCCGGCGGCGGGGACCGGGGAGCTGTTTTTT. It translates to CASSHPAAGTGELFF.

Worth noting for this clone: At one end, the junction sequence differs from germline, possibly due to a read error. Other nucleotide sequences from this sample produce the same CDR3. The chain is built from TRBV4-3 and TRBJ2-1; D is unclear. From germline, CDR1 is LGHNA and CDR2 YSLEER. This CDR3 spans 14 amino acids. CDR3 nucleotide sequence: TGCGCCAGCAGCAAGCTCGGTTCCTATAATGAGCAGTTCTTC. Protein product: CASSKLGSYNEQFF.

V gene TRBV18 combines with J gene TRBJ1-4; D is ambiguous. This CDR3 comprises 14 residues. The ends were cut back, 6 bases at V and 0 bases at J, with 8 bases in the middle. The germline CDR1 and CDR2 sequences are KGHSH and LQKENI. CDR3 amino acids: CASSSAATNEKLFF. In DNA form, the CDR3 reads TGTGCCAGCTCCTCGGCTGCAACTAATGAAAAACTGTTTTTT.

This clone was seen more than once but under ten times. The chain uses TRBV6-1 and TRBJ2-3; TRBD2 is a possible D gene (6 bases). Trimming removed 2 bases from V and 6 bases from J, with 15 bases in between. CDR1 MNHNS and CDR2 SASEGT come from the germline V gene. The CDR3 has 15 amino acids. The CDR3 spells CASSEIRGSGDTQYF. The DNA for the CDR3 is TGTGCCAGCAGTGAAATCCGGGGCAGCGGGGATACGCAGTATTTT.

The V and J genes are TRBV7-9 and TRBJ2-7, with a weak D call TRBD1 (6 bases). The CDR3 is 14 residues long. Germline CDR1 SEHNR, CDR2 FQNEAQ (reference sequence). V was shortened by 4 bases and J by 4 bases, with 14 bases between the two germline ends. CDR3 in amino acids: CASSSLGQLYEQYF. The CDR3 DNA is TGTGCCAGCAGCTCTCTAGGACAGCTGTACGAGCAGTACTTC.

The chain uses TRBV6-4 and TRBJ2-1, with D possibly TRBD2 on 5 matching bases. Germline CDR1 MRHNA, CDR2 SNTAGT. The CDR3 has 11 amino acids. V gave up 2 bases and J gave up 11 bases, with 7 bases separating them. Here the CDR3 reads CASSDDYQQFF. The DNA of the CDR3 is TGTGCCAGCAGTGACGACTACCAGCAGTTCTTC.